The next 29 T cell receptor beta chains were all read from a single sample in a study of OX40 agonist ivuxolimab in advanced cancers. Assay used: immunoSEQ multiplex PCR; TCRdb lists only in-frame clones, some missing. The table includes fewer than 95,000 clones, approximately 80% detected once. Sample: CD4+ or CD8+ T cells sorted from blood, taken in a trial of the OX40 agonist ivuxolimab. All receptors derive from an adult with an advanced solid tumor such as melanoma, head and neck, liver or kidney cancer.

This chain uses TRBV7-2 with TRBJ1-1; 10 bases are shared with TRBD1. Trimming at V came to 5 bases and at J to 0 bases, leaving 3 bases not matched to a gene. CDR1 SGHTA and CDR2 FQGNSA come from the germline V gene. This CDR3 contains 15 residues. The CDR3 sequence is CASSRQGAMNTEAFF. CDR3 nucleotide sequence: TGTGCCAGCAGCCGACAGGGGGCGATGAACACTGAAGCTTTCTTT.

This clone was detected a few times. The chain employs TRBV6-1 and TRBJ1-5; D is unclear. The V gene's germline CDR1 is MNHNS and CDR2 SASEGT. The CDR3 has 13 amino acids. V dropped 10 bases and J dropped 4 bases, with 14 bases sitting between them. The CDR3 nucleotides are TGTGCCACCCTCCTTCGTGATAATCAGCCCCAGCATTTT. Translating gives CATLLRDNQPQHF.

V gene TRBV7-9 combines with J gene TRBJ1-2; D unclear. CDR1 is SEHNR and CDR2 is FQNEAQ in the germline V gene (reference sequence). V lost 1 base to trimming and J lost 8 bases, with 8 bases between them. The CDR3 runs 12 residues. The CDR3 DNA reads TGTGCCAGCAGCTTAGATCCCAACGGCTACACCTTC. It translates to CASSLDPNGYTF. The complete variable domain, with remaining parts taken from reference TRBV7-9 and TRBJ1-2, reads DTGVSQNPRHKITKRGQNVTFRCDPISEHNRLYWYRQTLGQGPEFLTYFQNEAQLEKSRLLSDRFSAERPKGSFSTLEIQRTEQGDSAMYLCASSLDPNGYTFGSGTRLTVV.

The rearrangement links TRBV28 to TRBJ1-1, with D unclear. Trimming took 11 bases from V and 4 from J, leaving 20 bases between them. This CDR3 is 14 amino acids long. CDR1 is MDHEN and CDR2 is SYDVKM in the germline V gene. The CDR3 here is CAATSSGGVTEAFF. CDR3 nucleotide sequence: TGTGCCGCAACCTCGAGTGGTGGTGTCACTGAAGCTTTCTTT. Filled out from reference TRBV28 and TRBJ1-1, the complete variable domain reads DVKVTQSSRYLVKRTGEKVFLECVQDMDHENMFWYRQDPGLGLRLIYFSYDVKMKEKGDIPEGYSVSREKKERFSLILESASTNQTSMYLCAATSSGGVTEAFFGQGTRLTVV.

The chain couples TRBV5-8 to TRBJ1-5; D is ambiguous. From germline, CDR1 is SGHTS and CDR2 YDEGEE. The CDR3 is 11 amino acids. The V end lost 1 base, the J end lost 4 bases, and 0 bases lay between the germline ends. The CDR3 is CASSLNQPQHF. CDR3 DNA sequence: TGTGCCAGCAGCTTGAATCAGCCCCAGCATTTT.

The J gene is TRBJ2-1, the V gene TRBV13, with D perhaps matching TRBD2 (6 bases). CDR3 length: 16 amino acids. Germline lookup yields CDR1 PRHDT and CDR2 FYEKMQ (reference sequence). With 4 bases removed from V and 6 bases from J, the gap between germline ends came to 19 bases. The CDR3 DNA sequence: TGTGCCAGCAGCTCTCCCCGGGACTTTCGCGGCAATGAGCAGTTCTTC. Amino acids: CASSSPRDFRGNEQFF.

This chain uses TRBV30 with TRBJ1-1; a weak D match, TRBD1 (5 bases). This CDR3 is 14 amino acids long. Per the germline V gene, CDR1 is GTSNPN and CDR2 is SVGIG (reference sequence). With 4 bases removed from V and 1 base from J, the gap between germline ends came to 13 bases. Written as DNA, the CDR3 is TGTGCCTGGAAACAAGGGACTTCGAACACTGAAGCTTTCTTT. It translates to CAWKQGTSNTEAFF.

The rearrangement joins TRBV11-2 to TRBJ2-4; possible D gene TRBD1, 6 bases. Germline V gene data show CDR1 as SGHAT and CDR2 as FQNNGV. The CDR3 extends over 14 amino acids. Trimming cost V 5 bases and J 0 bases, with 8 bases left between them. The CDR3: CASSGQLAKNIQYF. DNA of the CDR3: TGTGCCAGCAGCGGACAGCTAGCCAAAAACATTCAGTACTTC.

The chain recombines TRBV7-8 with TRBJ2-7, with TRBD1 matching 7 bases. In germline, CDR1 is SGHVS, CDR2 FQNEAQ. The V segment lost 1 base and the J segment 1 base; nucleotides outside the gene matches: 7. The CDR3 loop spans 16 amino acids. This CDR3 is CASSLETGLRSYEQYF. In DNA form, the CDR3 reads TGTGCCAGCAGCTTAGAGACAGGGTTACGGTCCTACGAGCAGTACTTC. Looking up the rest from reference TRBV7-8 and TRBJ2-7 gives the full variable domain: GAGVSQSPRYKVAKRGQDVALRCDPISGHVSLFWYQQALGQGPEFLTYFQNEAQLDKSGLPSDRFFAERPEGSVSTLKIQRTQQEDSAVYLCASSLETGLRSYEQYFGPGTRLTVT.

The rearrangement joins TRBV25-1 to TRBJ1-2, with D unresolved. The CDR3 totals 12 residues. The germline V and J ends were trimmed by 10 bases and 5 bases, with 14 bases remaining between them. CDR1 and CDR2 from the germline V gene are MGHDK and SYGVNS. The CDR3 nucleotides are TGTGCCACCAAAACGGGGATTTATGGCTACACCTTC. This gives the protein CATKTGIYGYTF.

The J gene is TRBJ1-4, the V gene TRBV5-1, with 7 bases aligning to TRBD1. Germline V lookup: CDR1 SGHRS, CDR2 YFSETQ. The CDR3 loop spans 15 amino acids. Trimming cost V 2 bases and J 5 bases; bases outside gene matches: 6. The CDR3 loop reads CASSFQTGLNEKLFF. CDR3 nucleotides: TGCGCCAGCAGCTTCCAGACAGGGTTAAATGAAAAACTGTTTTTT.

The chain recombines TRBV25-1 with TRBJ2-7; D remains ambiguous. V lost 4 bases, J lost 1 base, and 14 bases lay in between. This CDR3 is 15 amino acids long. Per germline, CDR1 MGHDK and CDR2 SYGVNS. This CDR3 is CASSGLRVGSYEQYF. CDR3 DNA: TGTGCCAGCAGTGGCCTCCGGGTCGGGTCCTACGAGCAGTACTTC.

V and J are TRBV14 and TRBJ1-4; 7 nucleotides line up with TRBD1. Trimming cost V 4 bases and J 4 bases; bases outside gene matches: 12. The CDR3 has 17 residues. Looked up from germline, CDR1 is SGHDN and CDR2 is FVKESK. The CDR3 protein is CASSRTRLGQLNEKLFF. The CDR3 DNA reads TGTGCCAGCAGCCGCACCCGGTTGGGACAGCTTAATGAAAAACTGTTTTTT.

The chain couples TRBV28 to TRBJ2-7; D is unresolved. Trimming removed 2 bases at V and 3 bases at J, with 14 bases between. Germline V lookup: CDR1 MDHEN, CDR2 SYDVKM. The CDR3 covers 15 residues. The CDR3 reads CASSLRRGSGYEQYF. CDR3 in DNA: TGTGCCAGCAGTTTACGACGAGGATCCGGCTACGAGCAGTACTTC.

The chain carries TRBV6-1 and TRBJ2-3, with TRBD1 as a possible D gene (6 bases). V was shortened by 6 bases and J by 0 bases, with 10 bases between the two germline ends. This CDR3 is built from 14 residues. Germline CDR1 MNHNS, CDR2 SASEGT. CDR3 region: CASRDRTSTDTQYF. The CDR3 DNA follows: TGTGCCAGCAGGGACAGAACTAGCACAGATACGCAGTATTTT.

The DNA of the CDR3 is TGTGCCAGCAGTTACCGCTATGGCTACACCTTC. Protein sequence: CASSYRYGYTF. This chain links TRBV28 with TRBJ1-2; D is unclear. Trimming stripped 4 bases from V and 4 bases from J, with 4 bases between. This CDR3 is 11 amino acids long. In germline, CDR1 is MDHEN, CDR2 SYDVKM.

CDR3 in amino acids: CASSAGTGLSPQHF. CDR3 nucleotides: TGTGCCAGTAGTGCCGGGACAGGGTTATCGCCCCAGCATTTT. The chain combines TRBV19 with TRBJ1-5, with 9 bases aligning to TRBD1. In germline, CDR1 is LNHDA, CDR2 SQIVND (reference sequence). J gave up 9 bases and V 5 bases, and 8 bases lay outside the gene matches. The CDR3 has 14 residues.

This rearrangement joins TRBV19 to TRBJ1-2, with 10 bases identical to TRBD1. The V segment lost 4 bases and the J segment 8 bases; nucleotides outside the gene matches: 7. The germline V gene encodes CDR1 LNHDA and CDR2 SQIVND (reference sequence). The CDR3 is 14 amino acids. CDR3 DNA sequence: TGTGCCAGTAGTACTCGACAGGGGGCGCGGGGCTACACCTTC. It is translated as CASSTRQGARGYTF.

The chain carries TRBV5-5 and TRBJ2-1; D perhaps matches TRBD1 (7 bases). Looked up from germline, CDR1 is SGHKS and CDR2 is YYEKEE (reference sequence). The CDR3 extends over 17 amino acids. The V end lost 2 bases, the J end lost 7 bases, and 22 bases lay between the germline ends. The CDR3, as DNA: TGTGCCAGCAGCTTTGGGAGGACGGACAGGTTGGGAAATGAGCAGTTCTTC. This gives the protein CASSFGRTDRLGNEQFF.

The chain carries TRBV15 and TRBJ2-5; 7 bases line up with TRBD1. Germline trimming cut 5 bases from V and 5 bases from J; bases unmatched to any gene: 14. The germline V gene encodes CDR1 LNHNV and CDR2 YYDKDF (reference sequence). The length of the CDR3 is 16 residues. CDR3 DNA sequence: TGTGCCACCAGCGCACAGGGACAGTCGGTGTGGGAGACCCAGTACTTC. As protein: CATSAQGQSVWETQYF.

CDR3 protein: CASSQGAYNEQFF. The CDR3 region has the DNA TGCGCCAGCAGCCAGGGGGCCTACAATGAGCAGTTCTTC. J is TRBJ2-1 and V is TRBV4-1, with D possibly called TRBD1 or TRBD2 (5 bases each). Germline CDR1 MGHRA, CDR2 YSYEKL. V was trimmed by 3 bases and J by 2 bases, leaving 5 bases between them. The CDR3 runs 13 residues.

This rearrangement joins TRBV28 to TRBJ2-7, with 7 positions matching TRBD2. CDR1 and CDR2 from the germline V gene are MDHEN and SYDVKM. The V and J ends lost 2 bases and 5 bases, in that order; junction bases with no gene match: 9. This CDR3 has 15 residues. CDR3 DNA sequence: TGTGCCAGCAGTTTACGTCGCGGGAGTACCCACGAGCAGTACTTC. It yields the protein CASSLRRGSTHEQYF.

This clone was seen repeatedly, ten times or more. The CDR3 coding sequence is TGTGCCACCAGCAGAGGGGATCCGCAAGCTAACTATGGCTACACCTTC. This codes for CATSRGDPQANYGYTF. The V call is TRBV15, the J call TRBJ1-2; D call uncertain. The germline V gene has CDR1 LNHNV and CDR2 YYDKDF (reference sequence). The CDR3 is 16 residues long. The V end lost 1 base, the J end lost 0 bases, and 12 bases lay between the germline ends.

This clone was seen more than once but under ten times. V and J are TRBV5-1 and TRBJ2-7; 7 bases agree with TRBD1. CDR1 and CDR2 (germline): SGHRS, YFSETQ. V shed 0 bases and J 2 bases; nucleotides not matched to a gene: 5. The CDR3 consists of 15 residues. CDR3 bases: TGCGCCAGCAGCTTGGATCCAGGGGGTACCTACGAGCAGTACTTC. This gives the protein CASSLDPGGTYEQYF.

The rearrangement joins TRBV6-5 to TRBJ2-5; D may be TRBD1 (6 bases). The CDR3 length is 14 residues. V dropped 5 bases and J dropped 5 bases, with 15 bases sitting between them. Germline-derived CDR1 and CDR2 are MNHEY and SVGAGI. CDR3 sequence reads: CASSPRQARETQYF. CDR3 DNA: TGTGCCAGCAGTCCCCGACAGGCGCGGGAGACCCAGTACTTC.

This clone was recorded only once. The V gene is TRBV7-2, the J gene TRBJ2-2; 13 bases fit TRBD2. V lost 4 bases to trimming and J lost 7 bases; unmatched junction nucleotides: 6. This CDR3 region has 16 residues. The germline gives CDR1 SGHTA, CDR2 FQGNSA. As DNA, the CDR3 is TGTGCCAGCAGCTCCAGACTAGCGGGAGGTTTCGGGGAGCTGTTTTTT. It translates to CASSSRLAGGFGELFF.

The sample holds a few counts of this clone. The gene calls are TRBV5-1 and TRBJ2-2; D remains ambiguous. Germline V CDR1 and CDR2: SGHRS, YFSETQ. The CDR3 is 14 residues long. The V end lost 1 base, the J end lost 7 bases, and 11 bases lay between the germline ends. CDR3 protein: CASSLSGVGGELFF. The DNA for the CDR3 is TGCGCCAGCAGCTTGAGTGGAGTAGGCGGGGAGCTGTTTTTT. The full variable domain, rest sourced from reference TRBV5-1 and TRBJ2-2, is KAGVTQTPRYLIKTRGQQVTLSCSPISGHRSVSWYQQTPGQGLQFLFEYFSETQRNKGNFPGRFSGRQFSNSRSEMNVSTLELGDSALYLCASSLSGVGGELFFGEGSRLTVL.

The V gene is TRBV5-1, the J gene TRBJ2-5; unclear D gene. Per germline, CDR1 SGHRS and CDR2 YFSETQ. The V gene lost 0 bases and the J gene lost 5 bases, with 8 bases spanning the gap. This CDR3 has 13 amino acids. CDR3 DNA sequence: TGCGCCAGCAGCTTGGGACTCCGGGAGACCCAGTACTTC. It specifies CASSLGLRETQYF. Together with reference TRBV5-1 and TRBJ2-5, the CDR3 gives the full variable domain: KAGVTQTPRYLIKTRGQQVTLSCSPISGHRSVSWYQQTPGQGLQFLFEYFSETQRNKGNFPGRFSGRQFSNSRSEMNVSTLELGDSALYLCASSLGLRETQYFGPGTRLLVL.

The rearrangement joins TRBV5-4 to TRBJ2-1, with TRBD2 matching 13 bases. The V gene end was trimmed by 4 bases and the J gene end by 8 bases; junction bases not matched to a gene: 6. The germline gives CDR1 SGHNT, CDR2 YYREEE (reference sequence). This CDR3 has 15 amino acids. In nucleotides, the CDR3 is TGTGCCAGCAGCGTGACTAGCGGGAGGAATGATGAGCAGTTCTTC. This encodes CASSVTSGRNDEQFF.